This T cell receptor (beta chain) was identified during a study of cytomegalovirus exposure and HLA in healthy donors. This PCR relied on a set of 60 Vbeta primers and 13 Jbeta primers. The protocol was immunoSEQ multiplex PCR, while the TCRdb copy is restricted to in-frame clones and leaves out a portion. Among about 120,000 clones, approximately 80% were seen once, and the ten largest hold around 5.8%. The source is a woman under 40 in good health and CMV-seropositive. What was sequenced was PBMCs.

The CDR3 loop is CASSLSEGAPTEAFF. The CDR3 DNA follows: TGTGCCAGCAGCCTCAGTGAGGGGGCGCCCACTGAAGCTTTCTTT. This chain joins TRBV6-5 and TRBJ1-1; 7 bases align to TRBD1. This CDR3 is 15 amino acids long. Germline V gene data show CDR1 as MNHEY and CDR2 as SVGAGI. Unmatched junction bases numbered 11, after V lost 6 bases and J lost 4 bases.